This T cell receptor beta chain was recovered during a study of T cells in Graves' hyperthyroidism and ophthalmopathy. The CDR3 regions of TCR beta were amplified from RNA transcripts. HTBI primers were employed in a first-round RT-PCR of the TCR CDR3. MiXCR, applied by TCRdb to the multiplex PCR reads, yields one record per CDR3 protein. The table records fewer than 750,000 distinct CDR3 sequences, under 60% of them present only once. This clonotype has at least ten counts. V gave up 2 bases and J gave up 1 base; unmatched junction bases: 6. The CDR3 sequence is 16 residues long. The germline CDR1 and CDR2 sequences are PRHDT and FYEKMQ (reference sequence).

V and J are TRBV13 and TRBJ2-7; 9 bases fit TRBD2. This receptor was obtained from a woman between 18 and 29 years old with Graves' hyperthyroidism. The specimen was peripheral blood or thyroid tissue (not recorded which). CDR3 protein: CASSLKVLAGSYEQYF. The CDR3 DNA sequence: TGTGCCAGCAGCTTAAAGGTCCTAGCGGGATCCTACGAGCAGTACTTC.